The 8 T cell receptor beta chains below come from one sample, sequenced in a study of molecular identifiers for immune sequencing clone quantification. TCRdb recomputed calls from the PCR reads with MiXCR, one row per CDR3 protein. Of approximately 97,000 distinct CDR3 sequences in the sample, 20% to 25% were seen once. Input material: naive CD8+ T cells from blood, with Jurkat cell RNA spiked in. Stated subset: FACS-sorted CD8+CD4-CCR7+CD45RA+ naive T cells. The receptor set was obtained from a human donor in good health. Some libraries in this study had Jurkat cell RNA spiked in.

To note about this clonotype: This sequence may be a read error, since a much larger clone differs from it by one base. The chain has TRBV27 and TRBJ2-7; D is perhaps TRBD1 (6 bases). V lost 8 bases and J lost 5, with 16 bases in between. Per germline, CDR1 MNHEY and CDR2 SMNVEV (reference sequence). This CDR3 is 13 amino acids long. This CDR3 reads CASCPQGWHEQYF. The CDR3, as DNA: TGTGCCAGCTGTCCTCAGGGGTGGCACGAGCAGTACTTC.

The sample holds a few counts of this clonotype. The J gene is TRBJ2-1, the V gene TRBV9, with 10 bases fitting TRBD1. Trimming cost V 3 bases and J 6 bases; bases outside gene matches: 6. The CDR3 totals 15 residues. Germline V gene lookup returns CDR1 SGDLS and CDR2 YYNGEE. The CDR3 nucleotides are TGTGCCAGCAGCGGGGAAGGACAGGGGGGCAATGAGCAGTTCTTC. It translates to CASSGEGQGGNEQFF.

This clonotype was counted a few times. At one boundary the junction diverges from the germline segment, which might be a read error. CDR3 coding DNA: TGTGCCAGCGGCTTGGTTCCAGACCCTAGGGGCTACACCTTC. Amino acid sequence: CASGLVPDPRGYTF. The chain combines TRBV5-6 with TRBJ1-2; D is undetermined. The CDR3 is 14 residues long. The germline gives CDR1 SGHDT, CDR2 YYEEEE. Drawing the rest from reference TRBV5-6 and TRBJ1-2, the complete variable domain is DAGVTQSPTHLIKTRGQQVTLRCSPKSGHDTVSWYQQALGQGPQFIFQYYEEEERQRGNFPDRFSGHQFPNYSSELNVNALLLGDSALYLCASGLVPDPRGYTFGSGTRLTVV.

This clonotype was counted a few times. This chain links TRBV6-5 with TRBJ2-1; TRBD2 agrees at 9 bases. CDR1 is MNHEY and CDR2 is SVGAGI in the germline V gene. The CDR3 runs to 15 residues. J lost 5 bases, V lost 5 bases, and 7 bases had no gene match. This CDR3 reads CASSIRLAENNEQFF. Written as DNA, the CDR3 is TGTGCCAGCAGTATTCGACTAGCGGAGAACAATGAGCAGTTCTTC.

This clonotype came up a few times. The V call is TRBV24-1, the J call TRBJ2-7, with 8 bases lining up with TRBD1. The germline gives CDR1 KGHDR, CDR2 SFDVKD. The V and J ends lost 4 bases and 3 bases, in that order; junction bases with no gene match: 7. The length of the CDR3 is 15 residues. The CDR3 sequence is CATSDPDRGSYEQYF. The DNA for the CDR3 is TGTGCCACCAGTGACCCCGACAGGGGCAGCTACGAGCAGTACTTC.

This clonotype was detected ten times or more. V gene TRBV7-3 combines with J gene TRBJ2-6; 10 bases match TRBD1. The germline CDR1 and CDR2 sequences are SGHTA and FQGTGA. With 3 bases clipped from V and 11 bases from J, the junction kept 7 bases outside the gene matches. The CDR3 has 15 residues. The CDR3, as DNA: TGTGCCAGCAGCTTGGGACAGGGGCCCGACCACGTCCTGACTTTC. Residues: CASSLGQGPDHVLTF. The complete variable domain, with remaining parts taken from reference TRBV7-3 and TRBJ2-6, reads GAGVSQTPSNKVTEKGKYVELRCDPISGHTALYWYRQSLGQGPEFLIYFQGTGAADDSGLPNDRFFAVRPEGSVSTLKIQRTERGDSAVYLCASSLGQGPDHVLTFGAGSRLTVL.

Worth noting for this clonotype: The CDR3 ends on some other residue instead of the conserved phenylalanine or tryptophan, so this is likely a read error. This sequence joins TRBV7-2 and TRBJ2-4; no reliable D call. The CDR3 length is 16 residues. Germline V gene sequence: CDR1 SGHTA, CDR2 FQGNSA. The CDR3 DNA follows: TGTGCCAGTAGCTTAGGTCCCAGCAGAGCCAAAAACATTCAGTACCTC. This encodes CASSLGPSRAKNIQYL.

Details on this clonotype: A much larger clone differs by one base, so this may be a read error. The rearrangement links TRBV4-3 to TRBJ2-2; 9 nucleotides agree with TRBD1. Germline assignment: CDR1 LGHNA and CDR2 YSLEER. CDR3 length: 18 residues. The CDR3, as DNA: TGCGCCAGCAGCCAAGATGATTTCGGGACAGGGCCCACCGGGGAGCTGTCTTTT. This encodes CASSQDDFGTGPTGELSF.